The clone carrying this T cell receptor (beta chain) was seen many times. Antigen: not known. This specimen belongs to a study of CD8 T cells in ankylosing spondylitis. Findings and caveats of the study: In reactive arthritis synovial fluid and blood, some motif variants had been reported before. From matched ankylosing spondylitis synovial fluid, disease-linked clones were reportedly recovered at significantly enriched levels.

For TCR beta, libraries came from quantitative 5'-RACE with molecular barcodes. TCRdb called the 5' RACE reads again in MiXCR, with one record for every CDR3 protein. Of approximately 350,000 distinct CDR3 sequences in the sample, about 15% were seen once. CDR3 length: 15 amino acids. The germline gives CDR1 SGHRS, CDR2 YFSETQ. V was pared by 4 bases and J by 3 bases, with 13 bases between. This TCR was recovered from a male donor with ankylosing spondylitis or in good health (not recorded which). The rearrangement links TRBV5-1 to TRBJ2-2; TRBD2 might be the D (6 bases). Material: blood, either unsorted or a sorted T cell fraction (not recorded which). The CDR3 DNA follows: TGCGCCAGCAGCATGCGGGACTCATACACCGGGGAGCTGTTTTTT. The encoded protein is CASSMRDSYTGELFF. Full variable domain (outside the CDR3, taken from reference TRBV5-1 and TRBJ2-2): KAGVTQTPRYLIKTRGQQVTLSCSPISGHRSVSWYQQTPGQGLQFLFEYFSETQRNKGNFPGRFSGRQFSNSRSEMNVSTLELGDSALYLCASSMRDSYTGELFFGEGSRLTVL.